The next 22 T cell receptor beta chains were all read from a single sample in a study of siplizumab effects on memory and regulatory T cells. Profiled with immunoSEQ multiplex PCR; TCRdb holds only in-frame clones, not every one. The profile shows some 97,000 clones, 75% to 95% of them singletons. Source material: CD4+ T cells sorted from blood. These receptors all come from a human donor in good health.

This clone came up once. This chain joins TRBV6-5 and TRBJ2-7, with a possible D match to TRBD1 (6 bases). Germline V CDR1 and CDR2: MNHEY, SVGAGI. Trimming removed 4 bases at V and 4 bases at J, with 17 bases between. The CDR3 loop spans 15 amino acids. The CDR3 nucleotides read TGTGCCAGCAGTTCTACAGGGTTGGGAAGGTACGAGCAGTACTTC. Protein product: CASSSTGLGRYEQYF.

This chain uses TRBV19 with TRBJ2-3; tentatively, D is TRBD2 (7 bases). V lost 6 bases and J 5 bases, leaving 18 bases between the germline ends. The germline V gene has CDR1 LNHDA and CDR2 SQIVND (reference sequence). The CDR3 sequence is 15 residues long. This chain's CDR3 is CASRNRGAGRDTQYF. The CDR3 DNA is TGTGCCAGTAGAAATCGGGGGGCCGGGAGAGATACGCAGTATTTT.

The rearrangement joins TRBV18 to TRBJ1-2; 9 bases line up with TRBD1. Trimming took 6 bases from V and 4 from J; bases not matched to a gene: 12. The CDR3 extends over 16 amino acids. CDR1 is KGHSH and CDR2 is LQKENI in the germline V gene. Written as DNA, the CDR3 is TGTGCCAGCTCCCCATCTGGGGACAGGGCCCTCTATGGCTACACCTTC. Amino acids: CASSPSGDRALYGYTF.

The gene calls are TRBV5-6 and TRBJ1-2, with a tentative D call TRBD1 (5 bases). Trimming removed 2 bases from V and 2 bases from J, with 10 bases in between. Germline lookup yields CDR1 SGHDT and CDR2 YYEEEE. The CDR3 loop spans 14 amino acids. The CDR3 loop is CASSFTGTNYGYTF. In DNA, the CDR3 is TGTGCCAGCAGCTTTACCGGGACGAACTATGGCTACACCTTC.

This sequence joins TRBV11-3 and TRBJ2-1; TRBD1 agrees at 8 bases. The trim removed 5 bases at V and 10 bases at J, leaving 4 bases unmatched. Germline values: CDR1 SGHNT, CDR2 YENEEA. The CDR3 runs 12 residues. CDR3 sequence reads: CASSEDRGEQFF. The CDR3 DNA sequence: TGTGCCAGCAGCGAAGACAGGGGCGAGCAGTTCTTC. Based on the CDR3 plus reference TRBV11-3 and TRBJ2-1, the full variable domain is EAGVVQSPRYKIIEKKQPVAFWCNPISGHNTLYWYLQNLGQGPELLIRYENEEAVDDSQLPKDRFSAERLKGVDSTLKIQPAELGDSAVYLCASSEDRGEQFFGPGTRLTVL.

The chain uses TRBV5-4 and TRBJ2-5, with TRBD1 matching over 8 bases. Germline CDR1 is SGHNT and CDR2 is YYREEE (reference sequence). Germline trimming cut 1 base from V and 6 bases from J; bases unmatched to any gene: 8. CDR3 length: 15 amino acids. The CDR3 loop is CASSLSLGQDQTQYF. The CDR3 DNA is TGTGCCAGCAGCTTGTCGCTGGGACAGGATCAGACCCAGTACTTC.

This sequence joins TRBV7-3 and TRBJ2-3, with D possibly called TRBD1 or TRBD2 (5 bases each). Trimming removed 2 bases at V and 1 base at J, with 13 bases between. The germline CDR1 and CDR2 sequences are SGHTA and FQGTGA. This CDR3 comprises 16 residues. CDR3 protein: CASSLARGFGTDTQYF. The CDR3 nucleotides read TGTGCCAGCAGCTTAGCGAGGGGCTTTGGCACAGATACGCAGTATTTT.

This clone was counted only a few times. The V gene is TRBV6-5, the J gene TRBJ1-2; the D is unclear. The CDR3 runs 11 residues. V was cut by 4 bases and J by 8 bases, with 8 bases left in between. Germline CDR1 MNHEY, CDR2 SVGAGI. DNA for the CDR3: TGTGCCAGCAGTTCGGTGGGCGGCTACACCTTC. As protein: CASSSVGGYTF.

V is TRBV7-6 and J is TRBJ2-7, with TRBD2 matching over 8 bases. Losses at the gene ends were 5 bases for V and 5 bases for J; bases not matched to a gene: 5. Germline lookup yields CDR1 SGHVS and CDR2 FNYEAQ. The CDR3 runs 13 residues. The CDR3 is CASSQRGSDEQYF. In nucleotides, the CDR3 is TGTGCCAGCAGCCAGCGGGGGTCCGACGAGCAGTACTTC.

CDR3 bases: TGTGCCAGCAGCAACCCGCCCGACAGGGACTATGGCTACACCTTC. Amino acid sequence: CASSNPPDRDYGYTF. The J gene is TRBJ1-2, the V gene TRBV6-1; 7 bases are shared with TRBD1. Germline values: CDR1 MNHNS, CDR2 SASEGT. CDR3 length: 15 residues. V dropped 6 bases and J dropped 3; count of bases not matched to a gene: 10.

This clone was detected once. The chain carries TRBV7-2 and TRBJ2-3; D is uncertain. The CDR3 sequence is 14 residues long. Germline-derived CDR1 and CDR2 are SGHTA and FQGNSA. Between the trimmed V and J ends, which lost 5 bases and 2 bases, there was a span of 11 bases. For the CDR3, the DNA is TGTGCCAGCAGCCCCGTTGACCCCACAGATACGCAGTATTTT. This encodes CASSPVDPTDTQYF. Complete variable domain (other parts from reference TRBV7-2 and TRBJ2-3): GAGVSQSPSNKVTEKGKDVELRCDPISGHTALYWYRQSLGQGLEFLIYFQGNSAPDKSGLPSDRFSAERTGGSVSTLTIQRTQQEDSAVYLCASSPVDPTDTQYFGPGTRLTVL.

Notes on this clone: A read error may account for a junction end that differs from germline. The chain has TRBV18 and TRBJ2-2; D uncertain. The CDR3 extends over 14 amino acids. Germline V CDR1 and CDR2: KGHSH, LQKENI. In nucleotides, the CDR3 is TGTGCCGGCTCACTGCGTGAGCACACCGGGGAGCTGTTTTTT. Translation: CAGSLREHTGELFF.

The chain joins TRBV5-4 to TRBJ2-7; tentative D call: TRBD1 (6 bases). CDR3 size: 13 residues. Trimming cost V 4 bases and J 6 bases, with 14 bases left between them. CDR1 is SGHNT, CDR2 YYREEE, per germline (reference sequence). CDR3 loop: CASSQTGPGEQYF. The CDR3 DNA is TGTGCCAGCAGCCAAACAGGGCCTGGCGAGCAGTACTTC.

The chain couples TRBV30 to TRBJ1-1, with 9 bases identical to TRBD1. The CDR3 is 13 residues long. Losses at the gene ends were 3 bases for V and 1 base for J; bases not matched to a gene: 0. Germline V gene lookup returns CDR1 GTSNPN and CDR2 SVGIG (reference sequence). The CDR3 nucleotides read TGTGCCTGGAGGGGACAGGGGAACACTGAAGCTTTCTTT. It codes for CAWRGQGNTEAFF.

The rearrangement uses TRBV29-1 and TRBJ2-6; 8 nucleotides line up with TRBD1. Unmatched junction bases numbered 8, after V lost 3 bases and J lost 4 bases. Germline V gene data show CDR1 as SQVTM and CDR2 as ANQGSEA. The CDR3 is 16 amino acids. The CDR3 is CSVEGQGASGANVLTF. The DNA for the CDR3 is TGCAGCGTTGAGGGCCAGGGGGCGTCCGGGGCCAACGTCCTGACTTTC. The entire variable domain, with the rest obtained from reference TRBV29-1 and TRBJ2-6, is as follows: SAVISQKPSRDICQRGTSLTIQCQVDSQVTMMFWYRQQPGQSLTLIATANQGSEATYESGFVIDKFPISRPNLTFSTLTVSNMSPEDSSIYLCSVEGQGASGANVLTFGAGSRLTVL.

The chain has TRBV7-2 and TRBJ1-6, with D perhaps TRBD1 (5 bases). V lost 7 bases, J lost 2 bases, and 12 bases lay in between. The CDR3 runs to 15 residues. Germline CDR1 SGHTA, CDR2 FQGNSA. The CDR3 DNA follows: TGTGCCAGCATCAGAGGGACCACCTATAATTCACCCCTCCACTTT. It yields the protein CASIRGTTYNSPLHF.

CDR3 nucleotide sequence: TGTGCCAGCAGCGGACAGGGGAACACTGAAGCTTTCTTT. Translating it yields CASSGQGNTEAFF. The rearrangement uses TRBV7-3 and TRBJ1-1, with 8 bases fitting TRBD1. Germline V gene lookup returns CDR1 SGHTA and CDR2 FQGTGA. Losses at the gene ends were 5 bases for V and 1 base for J; bases not matched to a gene: 0. There are 13 residues in the CDR3.

This clone was found a few times. The V and J genes are TRBV7-2 and TRBJ1-3; TRBD1 matches 8 bases. This CDR3 has 15 residues. Germline V gives CDR1 SGHTA, CDR2 FQGNSA. V lost 5 bases to trimming and J lost 2 bases; unmatched junction nucleotides: 5. The CDR3 DNA sequence: TGTGCCAGCAGCGACAGGGGATGGGCTGGAAACACCATATATTTT. Protein sequence: CASSDRGWAGNTIYF.

This clone was observed a handful of times. V gene TRBV5-1 combines with J gene TRBJ1-1; a weak D match, TRBD1 (5 bases). This CDR3 is 15 amino acids long. Per the germline V gene, CDR1 is SGHRS and CDR2 is YFSETQ. V dropped 1 base and J dropped 4 bases, with 14 bases sitting between them. CDR3 DNA sequence: TGCGCCAGCAGCTTGTCGGGCAGGGTGGGCACTGAAGCTTTCTTT. It translates to CASSLSGRVGTEAFF.

V is TRBV9 and J is TRBJ1-1; no firm D call. V was clipped by 4 bases and J by 5 bases, with 15 bases between them. This CDR3 has 14 residues. CDR1 SGDLS and CDR2 YYNGEE come from the germline V gene. The chain's CDR3 is CASSLQPVGTEAFF. In DNA form, the CDR3 reads TGTGCCAGCAGCCTTCAACCTGTCGGAACTGAAGCTTTCTTT.

The V and J genes are TRBV11-2 and TRBJ2-7; D perhaps matches TRBD1 (5 bases). Trimming pared 3 bases from V and 0 bases from J, leaving 12 bases between. CDR1 is SGHAT, CDR2 FQNNGV, per germline. The CDR3 has 15 residues. The CDR3 coding sequence is TGTGCCAGCAGCTTGACAGACAAGAGCTCCTACGAGCAGTACTTC. Its protein is CASSLTDKSSYEQYF. Looking up the rest from reference TRBV11-2 and TRBJ2-7 gives the full variable domain: EAGVAQSPRYKIIEKRQSVAFWCNPISGHATLYWYQQILGQGPKLLIQFQNNGVVDDSQLPKDRFSAERLKGVDSTLKIQPAKLEDSAVYLCASSLTDKSSYEQYFGPGTRLTVT.

This chain joins TRBV5-6 and TRBJ2-4; tentatively, D is TRBD2 (6 bases). CDR1 SGHDT and CDR2 YYEEEE come from the germline V gene. Trimming removed 4 bases from V and 4 bases from J, with 15 bases in between. This CDR3 is built from 15 residues. The CDR3 spells CASSQIADLKNIQYF. The CDR3 DNA follows: TGTGCCAGCAGCCAAATAGCGGACCTAAAAAACATTCAGTACTTC.